The clone carrying this T cell receptor (beta chain) was picked up many times. As yet, its antigen is unknown. CDR3 length: 13 amino acids. The germline V gene encodes CDR1 SNHLY and CDR2 FYNNEI. V lost 3 bases, J lost 1 base, and 6 bases lay in between. RNA transcripts were the template, and TCR beta CDR3 regions were amplified from them. RT-PCR with HTBI primers came first, then second-round multiplex PCR. MiXCR was run by TCRdb on the multiplex PCR reads, yielding one entry per CDR3 protein. This table has approximately 700,000 distinct CDR3 sequences, approximately 40% appearing once. All donors with ophthalmopathy were recorded as having moderate-to-severe activity, CAS ≥3, NOSPECS ≥4 and a duration under 3 months. Other autoimmune diseases, uncontrolled infections, pregnancy or lactation led to the exclusion of patients. The sample belongs to a study of Graves' ophthalmopathy and Graves' hyperthyroidism.

Whole-study findings and limits: Blood also carried most expanded thyroid clonotypes exceeding 0.001 frequency. In separating ophthalmopathy from stable hyperthyroidism, a 13-signature model achieved nearly 90% sensitivity and nearly 84% specificity.

The sequence derives from an adult man with Graves' ophthalmopathy. The chain has TRBV2 and TRBJ1-1; D unclear. Input material: peripheral blood. The CDR3 coding sequence is TGTGCCAGCAGTGACAACCGGAACACTGAAGCTTTCTTT. It yields the protein CASSDNRNTEAFF. Based on the CDR3 plus reference TRBV2 and TRBJ1-1, the full variable domain is EPEVTQTPSHQVTQMGQEVILRCVPISNHLYFYWYRQILGQKVEFLVSFYNNEISEKSEIFDDQFSVERPDGSNFTLKIRSTKLEDSAMYFCASSDNRNTEAFFGQGTRLTVV.